This T cell receptor (beta chain) stems from a study of TET2 disruption in CD19-targeted CAR T cells (dated by TCRdb to the late 2010s). As for the study more broadly: No additional inclusion criteria were applied, and the number of samples was determined by the original clinical trial design and by sample availability. Study-level results and caveats: The conclusions about the patient's CAR T cells were based on extensive analysis of only one subject.

Note on this clone: It has no known antigen specificity. The CDR3 end is not reached by the read, which stops 3 residues before it; the germline J gene fills it in.

Via the germline V gene, CDR1 is SGHRS and CDR2 YFSETQ. Trimming removed 4 bases from V and 3 bases from J, leaving 13 bases between the germline ends. The CDR3 holds 14 amino acids from the cysteine to the phenylalanine. Shown are 33 bases from within the CDR3, in frame from base 1. The label giving this sample's treatment or condition can be read as: autologous CTL019 cells: CD19 CAR with 4-1BB and CD3 zeta domains. TCR zeta and 4-1BB costimulatory signaling domains were incorporated into the CD19 CAR. T cells for CTL019 manufacturing were collected from peripheral blood by means of leukapheresis. The DNeasy Blood and Tissue Kit was used to extract genomic DNA from pre-infusion T cells, peripheral blood, or sorted post-infusion T cells. The immunoSEQ assay was used to perform TCR beta chain deep sequencing. Per the source publication's procedure: Only productive TCR beta rearrangements were used to calculate clonotype frequencies. Imported from immuneACCESS, the table was reduced by TCRdb to in-frame sequences with V and J called. These copies leave out some clones; in studies compared against another copy, an unresolved V gene accounts for under half, and the cause of the remainder is not known. V, J and clone size reflect that table, while D and trimming were determined from the DNA. The sample table includes under 30,000 clones. The leading ten clones occupy 1.9% of the sample.

The rearrangement joined TRBV5-1 to TRBJ1-2, and TRBD1 may be the D gene, going by 5 matching bases. This TCR came from a man between 65 and 80 years old with chronic lymphocytic leukemia. Sequencing used CD8- CAR+ T cells sorted from cultured blood T cells, obtained for CD19 CAR T cell therapy. Interpreted using the paper, the cell subset or site label stands for: CD8-negative CAR-positive T cells from the infusion product. The CDR3 DNA, read in part, is TGCGCCAGCAGCCCATTGGAGGGGTACTATGGC. Translated, this gives CASSPLEGYYG. The whole CDR3 sequence reads CASSPLEGYYGYTF.